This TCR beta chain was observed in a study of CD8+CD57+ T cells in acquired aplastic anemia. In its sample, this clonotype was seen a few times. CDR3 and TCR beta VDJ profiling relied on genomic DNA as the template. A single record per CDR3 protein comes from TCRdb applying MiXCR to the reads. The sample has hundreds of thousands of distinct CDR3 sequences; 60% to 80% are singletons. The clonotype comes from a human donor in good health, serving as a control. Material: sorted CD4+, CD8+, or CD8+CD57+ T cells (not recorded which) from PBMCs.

CDR3 amino acids: CSVYLQGGDTQYF. CDR3 nucleotide sequence: TGCAGCGTCTACTTACAGGGAGGGGATACGCAGTATTTT. This sequence joins TRBV29-1 and TRBJ2-3; D is possibly TRBD2 (7 bases). The germline gives CDR1 SQVTM, CDR2 ANQGSEA. There are 13 residues in the CDR3. Trimming stripped 6 bases from V and 6 bases from J, with 16 bases between.